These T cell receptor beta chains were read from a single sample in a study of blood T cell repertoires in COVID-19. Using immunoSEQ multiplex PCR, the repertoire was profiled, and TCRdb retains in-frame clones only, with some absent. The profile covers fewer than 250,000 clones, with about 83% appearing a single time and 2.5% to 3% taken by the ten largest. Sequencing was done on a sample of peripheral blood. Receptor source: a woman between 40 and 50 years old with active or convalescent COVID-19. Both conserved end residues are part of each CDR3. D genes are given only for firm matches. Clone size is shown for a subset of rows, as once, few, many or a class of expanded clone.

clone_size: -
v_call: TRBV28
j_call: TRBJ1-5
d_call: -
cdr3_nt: TGTGCCAGCAGGCGACAGAGCAATCAGCCCCAGCATTTT
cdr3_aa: CASRRQSNQPQHF

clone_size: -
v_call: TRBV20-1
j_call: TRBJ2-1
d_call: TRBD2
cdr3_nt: TGCAGTGCTAGTTGGGCTAGCGGAATAGCCTTCGGGAATGAGCAGTTCTTC
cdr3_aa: CSASWASGIAFGNEQFF

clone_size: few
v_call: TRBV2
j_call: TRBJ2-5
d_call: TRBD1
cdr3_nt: TGTGCCAGCAGTGGTAGACAGGGTGGCGAGACCCAGTACTTC
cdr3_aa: CASSGRQGGETQYF

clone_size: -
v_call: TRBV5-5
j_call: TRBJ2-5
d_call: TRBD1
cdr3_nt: TGTGCCAGCAGCCAGGGGGCAGGGGAGACCCAGTACTTC
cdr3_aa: CASSQGAGETQYF

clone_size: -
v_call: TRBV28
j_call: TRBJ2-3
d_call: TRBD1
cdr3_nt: TGTGCCAGCAGTCTGACAGGGGGCACGGGCGCAGATACGCAGTATTTT
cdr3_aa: CASSLTGGTGADTQYF

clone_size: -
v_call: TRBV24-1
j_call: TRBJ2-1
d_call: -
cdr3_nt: TGTGCCACCAGTGATCCGGGAGGGACAGGGACGTACAATGAGCAGTTCTTC
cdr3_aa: CATSDPGGTGTYNEQFF

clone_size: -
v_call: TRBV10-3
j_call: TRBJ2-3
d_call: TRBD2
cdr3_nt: TGTGCCATCACCCCGAAGGGGCGGGAGGATACAAATACGCAGTATTTT
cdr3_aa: CAITPKGREDTNTQYF

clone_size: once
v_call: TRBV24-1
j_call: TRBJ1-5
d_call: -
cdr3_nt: TGTGCCACCAGTGGGGAGGGGGAGAATCAGCCCCAGCATTTT
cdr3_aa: CATSGEGENQPQHF

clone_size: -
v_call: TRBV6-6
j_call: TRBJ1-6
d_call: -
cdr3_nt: TGTGCCAGCAAGGGAGGGAGCTCCTATAATTCACCCCTCCACTTT
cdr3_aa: CASKGGSSYNSPLHF

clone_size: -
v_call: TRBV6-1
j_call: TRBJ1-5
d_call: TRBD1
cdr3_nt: TGTGCCAGCAGTGACAGGGGGAGCAATCAGCCCCAGCATTTT
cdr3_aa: CASSDRGSNQPQHF

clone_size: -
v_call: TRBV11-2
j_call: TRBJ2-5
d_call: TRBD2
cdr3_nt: TGTGCCAGCAGCCTACAACTAGCGGAGGGGCAAGAGACCCAGTACTTC
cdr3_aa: CASSLQLAEGQETQYF

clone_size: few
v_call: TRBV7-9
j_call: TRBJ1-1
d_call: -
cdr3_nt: TGTGCCAGCAGCTTAGCGCAGGCCTGGACTGAAGCTTTCTTT
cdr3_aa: CASSLAQAWTEAFF

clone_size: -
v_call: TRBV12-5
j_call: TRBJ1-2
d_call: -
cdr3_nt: TGTGCTAGTGCCCCGACACAGGGATCGGTCTACACCTTC
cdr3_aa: CASAPTQGSVYTF